The 15 T cell receptor beta chains below all came from one sample that was sequenced in a study of T cells in localized non-small cell lung cancer. The assay was immunoSEQ multiplex PCR, and TCRdb's table has in-frame clones only and misses some. The sample yields more than 45,000 clones, 86% seen once. This sample comprised peripheral blood, obtained before any cancer treatment. These receptors came from a male donor older than 55 with stage III squamous cell lung carcinoma.

The count of this clone is one. J is TRBJ1-2 and V is TRBV2; D is perhaps TRBD1 (5 bases). From germline, CDR1 is SNHLY and CDR2 FYNNEI. There are 14 residues in the CDR3. The V gene lost 4 bases and the J gene lost 6 bases, with 15 bases spanning the gap. CDR3 nucleotide sequence: TGTGCCAGCAGTGTCCGTCCAGGGAACAATGGCTACACCTTC. Translating gives CASSVRPGNNGYTF.

On this clone: A much larger clone lies a single base off, so this may be a read error. The rearrangement joins TRBV9 to TRBJ2-2; D could derive from TRBD1 or TRBD2 (6 bases each). CDR1 is SGDLS, CDR2 YYNGEE, per germline. This CDR3 is built from 17 residues. This chain's CDR3 is CVSSVEGGPTGTGELFF. The CDR3 nucleotides read TGTGTCAGCAGCGTAGAGGGGGGCCCTACCGGCACCGGGGAGCTGTTTTTT.

The rearrangement links TRBV5-4 to TRBJ2-3, with 7 bases identical to TRBD2. This CDR3 contains 15 residues. Germline loops: CDR1 SGHNT, CDR2 YYREEE (reference sequence). With V trimmed by 9 bases and J by 3 bases, 13 bases remained unmatched. In nucleotides, the CDR3 is TGTGCCACCATGGCGGGGGTTGCCCTTACAGATACGCAGTATTTT. It translates to CATMAGVALTDTQYF.

This sequence joins TRBV5-1 and TRBJ2-1; 10 bases agree with TRBD2. From germline, CDR1 is SGHRS and CDR2 YFSETQ. The V segment lost 3 bases and the J segment 0 bases; nucleotides outside the gene matches: 12. The CDR3 has 19 amino acids. The CDR3, as DNA: TGCGCCAGCAGCTGGGGGCGGCTAGCGGGGGTGAGCTCCTACAATGAGCAGTTCTTC. It translates to CASSWGRLAGVSSYNEQFF.

The chain carries TRBV4-2 and TRBJ2-1, with D maybe TRBD2 (6 bases). Germline CDR1 and CDR2: LGHNA and YNFKEQ. V shed 6 bases and J shed 0 bases, with 15 bases lying between them. This CDR3 region has 16 residues. The CDR3: CASRTVAASSYNEQFF. The CDR3 DNA reads TGTGCCAGCAGAACCGTAGCGGCGAGCTCCTACAATGAGCAGTTCTTC.

This rearrangement joins TRBV7-9 to TRBJ1-1; no definite D call. Germline V lookup: CDR1 SEHNR, CDR2 FQNEAQ (reference sequence). The V and J ends lost 2 bases and 3 bases respectively, with 7 bases between them. CDR3 length equals 13 residues. The CDR3 nucleotides are TGTGCCAGCAGCTTACCCATCCACACTGAAGCTTTCTTT. Protein sequence: CASSLPIHTEAFF.

The chain uses TRBV6-5 and TRBJ2-7, with D perhaps TRBD1 (5 bases). Trimming removed 2 bases at V and 3 bases at J, with 14 bases between. The CDR3 runs to 15 residues. Germline CDR1 and CDR2: MNHEY and SVGAGI. The CDR3: CASSYPHQGRYEQYF. The CDR3 DNA sequence: TGTGCCAGCAGTTACCCCCACCAGGGTCGCTACGAGCAGTACTTC.

The J gene is TRBJ2-3, the V gene TRBV27; 10 positions match TRBD2. Losses at the gene ends were 4 bases for V and 0 bases for J; bases not matched to a gene: 4. This CDR3 spans 16 amino acids. Germline loops: CDR1 MNHEY, CDR2 SMNVEV (reference sequence). The CDR3 sequence: CASSSGLAASTDTQYF. The CDR3 coding sequence is TGTGCCAGCAGTTCCGGACTAGCGGCTAGCACAGATACGCAGTATTTT.

The V call is TRBV5-1, the J call TRBJ1-1; no clear D gene. V was pared by 5 bases and J by 1 base, with 3 bases between. The CDR3 totals 11 residues. CDR1 and CDR2 (germline): SGHRS, YFSETQ. The CDR3 protein is CASSQNTEAFF. CDR3 DNA: TGCGCCAGCAGTCAGAACACTGAAGCTTTCTTT.

The rearrangement links TRBV28 to TRBJ1-2; 9 bases match TRBD1. The CDR3 runs to 14 residues. Looked up from germline, CDR1 is MDHEN and CDR2 is SYDVKM. V shed 7 bases, J shed 4 bases, and the junction held 7 bases outside the gene matches. The CDR3 here is CASTPTGGLYGYTF. For the CDR3, the DNA is TGTGCCAGCACCCCTACAGGGGGCCTCTATGGCTACACCTTC.

This clone has a single count. The chain couples TRBV7-9 to TRBJ1-5; tentatively, D is TRBD1 (5 bases). Germline lookup yields CDR1 SEHNR and CDR2 FQNEAQ (reference sequence). The CDR3 sequence is 15 residues long. The germline V and J ends were trimmed by 6 bases and 4 bases, with 16 bases remaining between them. The CDR3: CASSSKGSGNQPQHF. DNA for the CDR3: TGTGCCAGCAGTTCTAAGGGGTCGGGGAATCAGCCCCAGCATTTT.

This sequence joins TRBV10-3 and TRBJ2-1; the D gene is possibly TRBD2 (7 bases). CDR1 is ENHRY and CDR2 is SYGVKD in the germline V gene. V was shortened by 6 bases and J by 8 bases, with 17 bases between the two germline ends. This CDR3 comprises 14 residues. CDR3: CAISKQGGKDEQFF. Here the CDR3 DNA reads TGTGCCATCAGCAAACAGGGAGGGAAGGATGAGCAGTTCTTC.

V and J are TRBV7-3 and TRBJ2-2, with 12 bases aligning to TRBD2. CDR3 length equals 15 residues. Germline assignment: CDR1 SGHTA and CDR2 FQGTGA. Germline trimming cut 5 bases from V and 9 bases from J; bases unmatched to any gene: 7. The CDR3 DNA sequence: TGTGCCAGCAGCCCGACTAGCGGGGGCCCCCGGGAGCTGTTTTTT. It translates to CASSPTSGGPRELFF. The variable domain in full, completed from reference TRBV7-3 and TRBJ2-2, reads GAGVSQTPSNKVTEKGKYVELRCDPISGHTALYWYRQSLGQGPEFLIYFQGTGAADDSGLPNDRFFAVRPEGSVSTLKIQRTERGDSAVYLCASSPTSGGPRELFFGEGSRLTVL.

The genes are TRBV11-2 and TRBJ1-3; D gene uncertain. CDR1 is SGHAT, CDR2 FQNNGV, per germline. This CDR3 is 15 amino acids long. V lost 1 base and J 0 bases, leaving 7 bases between the germline ends. CDR3 sequence: CASSLVRSSGNTIYF. In nucleotides, the CDR3 is TGTGCCAGCAGCTTAGTCAGGAGCTCTGGAAACACCATATATTTT. Together with reference TRBV11-2 and TRBJ1-3, the CDR3 gives the full variable domain: EAGVAQSPRYKIIEKRQSVAFWCNPISGHATLYWYQQILGQGPKLLIQFQNNGVVDDSQLPKDRFSAERLKGVDSTLKIQPAKLEDSAVYLCASSLVRSSGNTIYFGEGSWLTVV.

The chain employs TRBV7-2 and TRBJ2-1; 8 nucleotides align to TRBD1. V shed 1 base and J 3 bases; nucleotides not matched to a gene: 2. The germline V gene has CDR1 SGHTA and CDR2 FQGNSA. The CDR3 totals 15 residues. The CDR3 region has the DNA TGTGCCAGCAGCTTAGGACAGGGGAGCTACAATGAGCAGTTCTTC. Amino acid sequence: CASSLGQGSYNEQFF.